This T cell receptor (beta chain) stems from a study of graft-versus-host responses after intestinal transplantation. About the study: Recipients underwent multivisceral, liver-intestinal, or isolated intestinal transplants.

The method was immunoSEQ multiplex PCR; TCRdb's version includes in-frame clones alone and lacks a portion of them. The sample yields about 130,000 clones, 80% to 95% seen once. Comments on this clone: Its antigen is still unknown.

Study results and limitations: Early post-transplant falls in HvG clones accompanied the peak levels of circulating GvH clones. When patients had graft-donor T cell macrochimerism, their allografts held high graft-versus-host to host-versus-graft clonal ratios. Ileal or blood samples showed some GvH clones first, and such clones were also found in recipient marrow.

The V gene's germline CDR1 is MNHEY and CDR2 SMNVEV (reference sequence). This CDR3 comprises 14 residues. V was pared by 6 bases and J by 0 bases, with 9 bases between. This sample comprised unstimulated CD4+ T cells sorted from spleen or lymph node cells, obtained before intestinal transplant. The sequence derives from a human donor who received an intestinal transplant. J is TRBJ2-1 and V is TRBV27; D ambiguous. CDR3 loop: CASRMRPSYNEQFF. The CDR3 DNA is TGTGCCAGCAGAATGCGCCCCTCCTACAATGAGCAGTTCTTC.